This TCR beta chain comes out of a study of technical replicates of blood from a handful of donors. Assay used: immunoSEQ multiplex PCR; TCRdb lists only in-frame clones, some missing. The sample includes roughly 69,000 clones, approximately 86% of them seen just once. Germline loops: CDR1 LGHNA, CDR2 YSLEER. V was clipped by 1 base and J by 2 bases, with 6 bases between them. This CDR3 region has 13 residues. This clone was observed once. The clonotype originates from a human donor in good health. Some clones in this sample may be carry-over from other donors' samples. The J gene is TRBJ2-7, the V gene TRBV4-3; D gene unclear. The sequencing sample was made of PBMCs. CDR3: CASSQGPTYEQYF. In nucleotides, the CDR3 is TGCGCCAGCAGCCAAGGGCCAACCTACGAGCAGTACTTC.